One sample yielded the 6 T cell receptor beta chains listed below, sequenced in a study of monozygotic twins with cystic fibrosis. Some clones are missing from TCRdb's copy, which holds only in-frame ones; the method was immunoSEQ multiplex PCR. This sample has fewer than 25,000 clones, with around nine tenths found just once. Sequencing was performed on blood. These receptors came from a woman between 25 and 40 years old with cystic fibrosis.

This clone appeared a single time. V and J are TRBV6-1 and TRBJ2-4, with 9 bases identical to TRBD1. The CDR3 spans 14 residues. V gave up 6 bases and J gave up 8 bases; unmatched junction bases: 8. Germline lookup yields CDR1 MNHNS and CDR2 SASEGT. CDR3 sequence: CASRYRGRLDIQYF. CDR3 bases: TGTGCCAGCAGATACAGGGGGCGCCTGGACATTCAGTACTTC.

CDR3 bases: TGCGCCAGCAGCTTGCCCAGGGTTGGTGGCTATGGCTACACCTTC. It codes for CASSLPRVGGYGYTF. The chain joins TRBV5-1 to TRBJ1-2, with D possibly TRBD1 on 5 matching bases. The V and J ends lost 1 base and 4 bases respectively, with 14 bases between them. The CDR3 is 15 amino acids. Germline CDR1 and CDR2: SGHRS and YFSETQ.

This chain links TRBV6-1 with TRBJ1-3; D unresolved. The germline V and J ends were trimmed by 3 bases and 0 bases, with 6 bases remaining between them. The CDR3 is made up of 14 amino acids. Germline V CDR1 and CDR2: MNHNS, SASEGT. CDR3 region: CASSDGTSGNTIYF. CDR3 nucleotides: TGTGCCAGCAGTGACGGTACCTCTGGAAACACCATATATTTT.

The chain couples TRBV14 to TRBJ1-1; the D is unclear. This CDR3 has 13 residues. The germline V gene has CDR1 SGHDN and CDR2 FVKESK. The V end lost 1 base, the J end lost 6 bases, and 9 bases lay between the germline ends. This chain's CDR3 is CASSQVPGSEAFF. CDR3 DNA: TGTGCCAGCAGCCAAGTGCCGGGTTCTGAAGCTTTCTTT.

The genes are TRBV5-6 and TRBJ2-6; D call uncertain. The germline gives CDR1 SGHDT, CDR2 YYEEEE. This CDR3 has 15 amino acids. Trimming stripped 4 bases from V and 0 bases from J, with 8 bases between. CDR3 in amino acids: CASSPDLSGANVLTF. The CDR3, as DNA: TGTGCCAGCAGCCCCGACCTCTCTGGGGCCAACGTCCTGACTTTC.

This rearrangement joins TRBV20-1 to TRBJ2-7, with 7 positions matching TRBD2. The CDR3 loop spans 11 amino acids. The germline CDR1 and CDR2 sequences are DFQATT and SNEGSKA (reference sequence). V shed 6 bases, J shed 4 bases, and the junction held 3 bases outside the gene matches. The CDR3 DNA reads as TGCAGTGCCTGGGGGGGTTACGAGCAGTACTTC. The encoded protein is CSAWGGYEQYF.